This T cell receptor (beta chain) was recovered during a study of blood T cell repertoires in COVID-19. Background on the study: The samples span acute and convalescent COVID-19 from the United States, Italy and Spain. From T cells, B-cell-depleted T cells, or PBMCs came the material, which was cDNA or gDNA.

In the study's own analysis: How many nucleated cells were present was estimated from reference gene primer amplification. Only in-frame clones appear in the TCRdb table, and some are missing; sequencing was by immunoSEQ multiplex PCR. V, J and clone size reflect that table, while D and trimming were determined from the DNA. The sample shows more than 400,000 clones, approximately 85% of them seen only once. The CDR3 is made up of 12 amino acids. Trimming took 0 bases from V and 7 from J, leaving 7 bases between them. Germline V gene data show CDR1 as SGDLS and CDR2 as YYNGEE. Source material: peripheral blood. The chain links TRBV9 to TRBJ2-5, with D possibly TRBD2 on 5 matching bases. The TCR comes from a human donor in a cohort sampled during active COVID-19. CDR3 protein: CASSVASLTQYF. As DNA, the CDR3 is TGTGCCAGCAGCGTAGCTAGCTTGACCCAGTACTTC.